This TCR beta chain was identified in a study of cytomegalovirus exposure and HLA in healthy donors. Study outcomes and limitations: Reports state that TCR beta sequences accurately predicted most subjects' HLA-A and HLA-B alleles. Donors belonging to an Asian-associated ancestry cluster reportedly showed fewer N-insertions in productive TCRs than the approximately 670-donor mean, according to what a later analysis found. Approximately 160 TCR beta chains were listed as cytomegalovirus-associated. Sequence variants that were highly shared formed a cluster that was likely a sequencing artifact.

About this clone itself: What it binds is not known.

Primers: 60 Vbeta forward and 13 Jbeta reverse. Using immunoSEQ multiplex PCR, the repertoire was profiled, and TCRdb retains in-frame clones only, with some absent. Of 95,000 to 130,000 clones in the sample, approximately 9.4% are singletons; the top ten hold 2.5% to 3.5%. The germline gives CDR1 SGHTA, CDR2 FQGNSA. This CDR3 is 16 amino acids long. J gave up 5 bases and V 4 bases, and 10 bases lay outside the gene matches. This sequence joins TRBV7-2 and TRBJ2-5, with TRBD1 matching 10 bases. Sequences were obtained from PBMCs. This TCR was recovered from a man aged 25-45 years in good health and CMV-seronegative. CDR3 bases: TGTGCCAGCAGCTCAGGACAGGGGGGGTTTCGGGAGACCCAGTACTTC. This encodes CASSSGQGGFRETQYF.